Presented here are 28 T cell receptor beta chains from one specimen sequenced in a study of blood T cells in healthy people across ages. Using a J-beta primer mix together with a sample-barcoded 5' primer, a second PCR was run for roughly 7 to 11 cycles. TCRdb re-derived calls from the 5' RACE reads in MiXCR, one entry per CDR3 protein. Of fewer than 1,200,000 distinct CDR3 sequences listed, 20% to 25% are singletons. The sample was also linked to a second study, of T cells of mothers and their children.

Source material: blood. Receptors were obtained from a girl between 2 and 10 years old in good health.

The CDR3 bases are TGCGCCAGCAGCCAAGAGACGACCTCCTACAATGAGCAGTTCTTC. Translating gives CASSQETTSYNEQFF. The chain uses TRBV4-3 and TRBJ2-1; D call uncertain. V was clipped by 0 bases and J by 0 bases, with 6 bases between them. The CDR3 has 15 amino acids. Germline lookup yields CDR1 LGHNA and CDR2 YSLEER.

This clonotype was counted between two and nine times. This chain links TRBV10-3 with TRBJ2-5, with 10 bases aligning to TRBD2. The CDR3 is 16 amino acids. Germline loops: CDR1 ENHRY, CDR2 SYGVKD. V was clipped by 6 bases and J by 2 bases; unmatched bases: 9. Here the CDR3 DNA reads TGTGCCATCAGCGCCGACCTAGCGGGGGTGCAAGAGACCCAGTACTTC. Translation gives CAISADLAGVQETQYF.

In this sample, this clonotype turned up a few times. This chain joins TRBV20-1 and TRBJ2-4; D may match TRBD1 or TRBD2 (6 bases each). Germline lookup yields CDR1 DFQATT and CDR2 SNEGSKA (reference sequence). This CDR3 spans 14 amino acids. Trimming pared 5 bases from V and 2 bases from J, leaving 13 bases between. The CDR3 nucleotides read TGCAGTGCTTTACCGGGGGCGACCAAAAACATTCAGTACTTC. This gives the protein CSALPGATKNIQYF.

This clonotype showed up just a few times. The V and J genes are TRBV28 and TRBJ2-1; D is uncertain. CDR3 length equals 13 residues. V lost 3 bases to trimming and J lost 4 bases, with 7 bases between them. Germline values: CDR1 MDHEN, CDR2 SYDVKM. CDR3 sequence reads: CASSLRLYNEQFF. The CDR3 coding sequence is TGTGCCAGCAGTTTGCGTTTATACAATGAGCAGTTCTTC.

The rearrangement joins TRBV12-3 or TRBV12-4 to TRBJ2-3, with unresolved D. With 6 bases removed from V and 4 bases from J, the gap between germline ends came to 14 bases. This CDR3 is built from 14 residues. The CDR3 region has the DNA TGTGCCAGCAGCTTCATCGAAAGCGCAGATACGCAGTATTTT. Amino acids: CASSFIESADTQYF.

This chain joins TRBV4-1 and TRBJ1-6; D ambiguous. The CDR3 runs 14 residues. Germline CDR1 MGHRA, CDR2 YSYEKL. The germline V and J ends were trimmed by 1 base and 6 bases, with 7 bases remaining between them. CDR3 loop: CASSQVGSNSPLHF. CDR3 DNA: TGCGCCAGCAGCCAAGTCGGGAGTAATTCACCCCTCCACTTT.

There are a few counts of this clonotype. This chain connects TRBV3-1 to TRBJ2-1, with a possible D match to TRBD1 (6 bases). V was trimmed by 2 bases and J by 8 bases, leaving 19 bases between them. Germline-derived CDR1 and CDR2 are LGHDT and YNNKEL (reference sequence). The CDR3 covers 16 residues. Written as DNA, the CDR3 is TGTGCCAGCAGCCAACCTAAGGACAGACCCCTGGATGAGCAGTTCTTC. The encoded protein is CASSQPKDRPLDEQFF.

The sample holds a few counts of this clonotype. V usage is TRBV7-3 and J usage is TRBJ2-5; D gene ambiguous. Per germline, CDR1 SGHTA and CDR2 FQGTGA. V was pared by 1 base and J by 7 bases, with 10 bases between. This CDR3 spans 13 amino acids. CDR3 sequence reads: CASSLNSEGTQYF. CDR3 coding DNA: TGTGCCAGCAGCTTAAACAGCGAAGGGACCCAGTACTTC.

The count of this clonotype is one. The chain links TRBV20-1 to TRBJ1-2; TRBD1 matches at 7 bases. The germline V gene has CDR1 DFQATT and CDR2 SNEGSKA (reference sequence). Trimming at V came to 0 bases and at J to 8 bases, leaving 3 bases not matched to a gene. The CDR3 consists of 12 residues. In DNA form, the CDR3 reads TGCAGTGCTAGAGACGACAGGGTAGGCTACACCTTC. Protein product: CSARDDRVGYTF.

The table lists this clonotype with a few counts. The CDR3 DNA reads as TGTGCCAGCAGCTTCCCGGACTCAGAGCCCCAAGAGACCCAGTACTTC. Amino acid sequence: CASSFPDSEPQETQYF. The genes are TRBV7-9 and TRBJ2-5, with a tentative D call TRBD2 (5 bases). The CDR3 sequence is 16 residues long. Trimming shortened V by 3 bases and J by 1 base, and 15 bases separated the two germline ends. Germline lookup yields CDR1 SEHNR and CDR2 FQNEAQ (reference sequence).

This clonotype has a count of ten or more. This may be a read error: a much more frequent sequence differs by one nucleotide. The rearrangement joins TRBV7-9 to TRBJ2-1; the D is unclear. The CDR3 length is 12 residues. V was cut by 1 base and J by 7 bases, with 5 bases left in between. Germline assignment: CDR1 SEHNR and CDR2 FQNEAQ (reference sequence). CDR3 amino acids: CASSLGVNEQFF. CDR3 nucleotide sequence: TGTGCCAGCAGCTTAGGGGTGAATGAGCAGTTCTTC.

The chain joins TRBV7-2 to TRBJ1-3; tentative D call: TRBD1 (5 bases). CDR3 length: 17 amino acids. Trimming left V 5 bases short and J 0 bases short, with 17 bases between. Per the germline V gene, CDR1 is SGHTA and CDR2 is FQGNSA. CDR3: CASSPRQGLSSGNTIYF. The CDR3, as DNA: TGTGCCAGCAGCCCACGGCAGGGCTTGTCCTCTGGAAACACCATATATTTT.

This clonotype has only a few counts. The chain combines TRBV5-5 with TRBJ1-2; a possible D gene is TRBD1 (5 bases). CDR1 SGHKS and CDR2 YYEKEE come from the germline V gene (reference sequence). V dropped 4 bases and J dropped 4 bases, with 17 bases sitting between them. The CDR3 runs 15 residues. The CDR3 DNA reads TGTGCCAGCAGCACGCAACAGGTTCAACCCTATGGCTACACCTTC. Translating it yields CASSTQQVQPYGYTF. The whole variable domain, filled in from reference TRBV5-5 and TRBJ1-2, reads DAGVTQSPTHLIKTRGQQVTLRCSPISGHKSVSWYQQVLGQGPQFIFQYYEKEERGRGNFPDRFSARQFPNYSSELNVNALLLGDSALYLCASSTQQVQPYGYTFGSGTRLTVV.

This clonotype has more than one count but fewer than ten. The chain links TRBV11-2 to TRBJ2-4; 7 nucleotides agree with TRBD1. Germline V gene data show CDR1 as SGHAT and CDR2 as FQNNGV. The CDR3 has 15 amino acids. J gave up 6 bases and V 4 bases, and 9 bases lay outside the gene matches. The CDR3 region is CASSSYSDRLNIQYF. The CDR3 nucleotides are TGTGCCAGCAGCTCTTATTCGGACAGGTTAAACATTCAGTACTTC.

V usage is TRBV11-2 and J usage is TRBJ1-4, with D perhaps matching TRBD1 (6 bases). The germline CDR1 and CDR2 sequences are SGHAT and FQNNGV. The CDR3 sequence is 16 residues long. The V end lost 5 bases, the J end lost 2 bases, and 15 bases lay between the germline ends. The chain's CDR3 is CASSPPGVGTNEKLFF. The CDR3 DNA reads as TGTGCCAGCAGCCCTCCAGGGGTTGGGACTAATGAAAAACTGTTTTTT. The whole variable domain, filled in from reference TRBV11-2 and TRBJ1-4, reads EAGVAQSPRYKIIEKRQSVAFWCNPISGHATLYWYQQILGQGPKLLIQFQNNGVVDDSQLPKDRFSAERLKGVDSTLKIQPAKLEDSAVYLCASSPPGVGTNEKLFFGSGTQLSVL.

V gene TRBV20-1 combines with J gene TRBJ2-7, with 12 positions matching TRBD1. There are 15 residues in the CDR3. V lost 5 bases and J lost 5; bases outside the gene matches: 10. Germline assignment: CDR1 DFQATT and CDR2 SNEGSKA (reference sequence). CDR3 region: CSALPGQGARDEQYF. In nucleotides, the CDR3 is TGCAGTGCTCTTCCGGGACAGGGGGCTAGGGACGAGCAGTACTTC.

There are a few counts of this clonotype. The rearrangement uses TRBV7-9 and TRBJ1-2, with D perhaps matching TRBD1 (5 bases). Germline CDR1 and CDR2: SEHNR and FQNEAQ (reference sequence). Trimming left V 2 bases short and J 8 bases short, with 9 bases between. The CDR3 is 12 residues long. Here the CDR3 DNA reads TGTGCCAGCAGCTTAATTTCAGGGGGCTACACCTTC. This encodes CASSLISGGYTF.

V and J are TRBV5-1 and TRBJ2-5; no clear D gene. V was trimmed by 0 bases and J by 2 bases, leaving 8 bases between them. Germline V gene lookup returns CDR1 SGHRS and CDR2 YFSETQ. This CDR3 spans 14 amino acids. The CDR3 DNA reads TGCGCCAGCAGCTTGGTGGTCCCTCAAGAGACCCAGTACTTC. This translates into CASSLVVPQETQYF.

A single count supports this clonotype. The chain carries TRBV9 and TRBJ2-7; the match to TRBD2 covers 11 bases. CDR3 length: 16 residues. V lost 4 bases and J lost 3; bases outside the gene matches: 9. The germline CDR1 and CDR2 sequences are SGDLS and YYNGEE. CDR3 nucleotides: TGTGCCAGCAGCCTTAATCCGGGACTAGCGGACTACGAGCAGTACTTC. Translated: CASSLNPGLADYEQYF.

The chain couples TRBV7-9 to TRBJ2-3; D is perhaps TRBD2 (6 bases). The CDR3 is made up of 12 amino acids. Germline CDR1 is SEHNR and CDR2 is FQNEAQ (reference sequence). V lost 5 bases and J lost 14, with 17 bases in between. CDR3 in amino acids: CASSHGGALRYF. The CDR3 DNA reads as TGTGCCAGCAGCCACGGCGGGGCTTTAAGGTATTTT.

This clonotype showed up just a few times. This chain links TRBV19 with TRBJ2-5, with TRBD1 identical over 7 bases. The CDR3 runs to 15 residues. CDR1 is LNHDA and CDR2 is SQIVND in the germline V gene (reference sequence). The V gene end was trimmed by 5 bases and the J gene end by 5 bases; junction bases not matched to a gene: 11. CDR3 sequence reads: CASSYQTGVGETQYF. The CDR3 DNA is TGTGCCAGTAGTTACCAAACAGGGGTGGGGGAGACCCAGTACTTC.

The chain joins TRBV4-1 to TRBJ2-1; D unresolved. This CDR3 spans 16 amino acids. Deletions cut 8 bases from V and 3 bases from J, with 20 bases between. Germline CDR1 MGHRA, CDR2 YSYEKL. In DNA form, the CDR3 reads TGCGCCAGCCGCCCTCCCGTGGGCCCCCACTACAATGAGCAGTTCTTC. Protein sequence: CASRPPVGPHYNEQFF.

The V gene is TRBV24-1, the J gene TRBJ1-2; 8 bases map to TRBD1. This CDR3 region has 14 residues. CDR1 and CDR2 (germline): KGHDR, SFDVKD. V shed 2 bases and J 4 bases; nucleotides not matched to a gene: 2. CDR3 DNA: TGTGCCACCAGTGATTCAGGGGGCGCCTATGGCTACACCTTC. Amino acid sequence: CATSDSGGAYGYTF.

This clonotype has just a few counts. CDR3 region: CASSFRQGALTQYF. CDR3 bases: TGTGCCAGCAGCTTCCGACAGGGGGCATTGACCCAGTACTTC. This chain connects TRBV7-9 to TRBJ2-5; 10 nucleotides line up with TRBD1. V shed 3 bases, J shed 7 bases, and the junction held 5 bases outside the gene matches. Germline lookup yields CDR1 SEHNR and CDR2 FQNEAQ (reference sequence). The CDR3 length is 14 residues.

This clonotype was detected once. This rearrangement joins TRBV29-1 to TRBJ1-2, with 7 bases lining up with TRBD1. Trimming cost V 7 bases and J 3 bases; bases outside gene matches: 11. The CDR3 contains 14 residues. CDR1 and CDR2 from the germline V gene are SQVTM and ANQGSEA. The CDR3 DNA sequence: TGCAGCGCCCTGGTCGGTACAGGGGACTATGGCTACACCTTC. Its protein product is CSALVGTGDYGYTF.

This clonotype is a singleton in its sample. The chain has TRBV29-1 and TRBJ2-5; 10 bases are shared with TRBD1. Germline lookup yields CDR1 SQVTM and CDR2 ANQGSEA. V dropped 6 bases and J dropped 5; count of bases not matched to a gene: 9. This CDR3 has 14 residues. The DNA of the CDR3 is TGCAGCGTGACCGGGACAGGGGTACGCGAGACCCAGTACTTC. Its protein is CSVTGTGVRETQYF. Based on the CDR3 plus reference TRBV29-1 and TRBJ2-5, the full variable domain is SAVISQKPSRDICQRGTSLTIQCQVDSQVTMMFWYRQQPGQSLTLIATANQGSEATYESGFVIDKFPISRPNLTFSTLTVSNMSPEDSSIYLCSVTGTGVRETQYFGPGTRLLVL.

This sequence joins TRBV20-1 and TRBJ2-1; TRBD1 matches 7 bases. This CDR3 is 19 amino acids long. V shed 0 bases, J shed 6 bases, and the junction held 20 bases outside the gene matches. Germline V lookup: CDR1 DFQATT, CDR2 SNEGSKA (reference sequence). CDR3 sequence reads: CSARDLFEGVTGSTNEQFF. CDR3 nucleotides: TGCAGTGCTAGAGATCTTTTCGAGGGGGTGACAGGGAGTACCAATGAGCAGTTCTTC.

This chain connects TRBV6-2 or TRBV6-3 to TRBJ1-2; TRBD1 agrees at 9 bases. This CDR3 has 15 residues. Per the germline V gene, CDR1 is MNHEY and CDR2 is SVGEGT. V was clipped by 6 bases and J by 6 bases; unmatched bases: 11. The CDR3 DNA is TGTGCCAGCAGCTACGGGACAGGGATGTCGGATGGCTACACCTTC. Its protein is CASSYGTGMSDGYTF.